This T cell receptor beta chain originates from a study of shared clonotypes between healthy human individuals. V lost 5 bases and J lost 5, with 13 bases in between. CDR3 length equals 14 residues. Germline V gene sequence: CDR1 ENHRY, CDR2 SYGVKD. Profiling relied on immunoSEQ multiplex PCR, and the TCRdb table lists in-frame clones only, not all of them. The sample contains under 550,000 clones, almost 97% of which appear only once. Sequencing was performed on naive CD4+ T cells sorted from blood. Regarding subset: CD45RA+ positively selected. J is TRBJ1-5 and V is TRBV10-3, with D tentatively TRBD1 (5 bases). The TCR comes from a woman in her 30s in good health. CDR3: CAISSGDGYQPQHF. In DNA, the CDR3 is TGTGCCATCAGTAGCGGGGACGGGTATCAGCCCCAGCATTTT.